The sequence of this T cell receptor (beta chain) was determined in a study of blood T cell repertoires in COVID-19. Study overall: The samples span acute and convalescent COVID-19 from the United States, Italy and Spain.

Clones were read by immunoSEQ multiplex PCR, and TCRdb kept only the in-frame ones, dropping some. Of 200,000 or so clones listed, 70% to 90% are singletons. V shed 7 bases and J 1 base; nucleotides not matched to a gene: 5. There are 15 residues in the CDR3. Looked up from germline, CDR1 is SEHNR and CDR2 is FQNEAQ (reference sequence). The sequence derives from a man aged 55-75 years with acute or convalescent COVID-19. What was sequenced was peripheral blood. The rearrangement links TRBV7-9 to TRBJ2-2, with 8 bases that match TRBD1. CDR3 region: CASTAGTGNTGELFF. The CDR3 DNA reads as TGTGCCAGCACCGCCGGGACAGGGAACACCGGGGAGCTGTTTTTT.